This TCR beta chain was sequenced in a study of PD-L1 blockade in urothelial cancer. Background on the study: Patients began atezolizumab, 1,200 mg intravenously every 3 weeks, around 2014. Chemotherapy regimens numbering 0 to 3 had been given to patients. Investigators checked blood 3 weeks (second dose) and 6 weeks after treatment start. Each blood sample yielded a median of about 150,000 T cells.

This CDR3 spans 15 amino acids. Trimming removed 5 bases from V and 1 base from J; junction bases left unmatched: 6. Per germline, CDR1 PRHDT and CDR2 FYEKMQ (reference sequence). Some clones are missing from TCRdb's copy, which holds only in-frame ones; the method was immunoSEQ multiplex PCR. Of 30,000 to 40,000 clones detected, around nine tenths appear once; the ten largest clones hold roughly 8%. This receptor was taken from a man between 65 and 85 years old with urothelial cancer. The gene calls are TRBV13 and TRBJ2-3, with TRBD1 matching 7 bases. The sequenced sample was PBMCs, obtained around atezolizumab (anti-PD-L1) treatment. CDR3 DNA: TGTGCCAGCAGCCAGGCCGGGACAGGCACAGATACGCAGTATTTT. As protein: CASSQAGTGTDTQYF.